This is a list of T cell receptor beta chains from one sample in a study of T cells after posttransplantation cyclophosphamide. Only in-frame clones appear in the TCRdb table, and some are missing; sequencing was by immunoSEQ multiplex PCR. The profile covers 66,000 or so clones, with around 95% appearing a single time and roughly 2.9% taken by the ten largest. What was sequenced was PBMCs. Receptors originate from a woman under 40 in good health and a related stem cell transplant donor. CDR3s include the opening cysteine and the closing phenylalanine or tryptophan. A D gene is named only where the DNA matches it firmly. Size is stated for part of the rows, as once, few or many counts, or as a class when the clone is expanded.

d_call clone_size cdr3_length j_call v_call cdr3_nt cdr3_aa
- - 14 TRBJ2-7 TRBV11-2 TGTGCCAGCAGCTTATCCCAGGCCTTCTACGAGCAGTACTTC CASSLSQAFYEQYF
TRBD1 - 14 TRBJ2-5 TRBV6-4 TGTGCCAGCAGCGTCGGACAGGCCCAGGGGACCCAGTACTTC CASSVGQAQGTQYF
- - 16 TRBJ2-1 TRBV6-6 TGTGCCAGCAGTTACATCCGGCGGGGAACTAACAATGAGCAGTTCTTC CASSYIRRGTNNEQFF
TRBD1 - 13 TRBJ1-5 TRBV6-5 TGTGCCAGCAGCACAGGGCACAGGGGGCCCCAGCATTTT CASSTGHRGPQHF
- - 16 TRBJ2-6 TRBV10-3 TGTGCCATCACTAAGGGGGAGCACTCTGGGGCCAACGTCCTGACTTTC CAITKGEHSGANVLTF
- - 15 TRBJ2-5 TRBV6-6 TGTGCCAGCAGTTCCAGTGGGTCTCCAGACGTGACCCAGTACTTC CASSSSGSPDVTQYF
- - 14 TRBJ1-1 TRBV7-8 TGTGCCAGCACTCTGAACTCGGGAGACACTGAAGCTTTCTTT CASTLNSGDTEAFF
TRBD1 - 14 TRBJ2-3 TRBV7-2 TGTGCCAGCAGCTGGGACAGTAGCACAGATACGCAGTATTTT CASSWDSSTDTQYF
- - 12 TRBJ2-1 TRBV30 TGTGCCTGCTGGGACACTGACAATGAGCAGTTCTTC CACWDTDNEQFF
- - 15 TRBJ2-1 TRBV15 TGTGCCACCAGCCATCCCCAGTCGGGGTACAATGAGCAGTTCTTC CATSHPQSGYNEQFF
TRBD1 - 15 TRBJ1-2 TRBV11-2 TGTGCCAGCAGCTCTCAGGACAGGTCTAACTATGGCTACACCTTC CASSSQDRSNYGYTF
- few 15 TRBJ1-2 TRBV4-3 TGCGCCAGCAGCCAAGATCACGACGGGAACTATGGCTACACCTTC CASSQDHDGNYGYTF
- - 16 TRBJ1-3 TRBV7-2 TGTGCCAGCAGCTTAGATCCAGGGGCTGGAGGAAACACCATATATTTT CASSLDPGAGGNTIYF
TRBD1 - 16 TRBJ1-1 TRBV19 TGTGCCAGTAGTATCAAATTTGGACAGGGGTATACTGAAGCTTTCTTT CASSIKFGQGYTEAFF
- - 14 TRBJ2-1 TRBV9 TGTGCCAGCAGCGTAGGGTTAGCCCCCAATGAGCAGTTCTTC CASSVGLAPNEQFF
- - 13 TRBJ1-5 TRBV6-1 TGTGCCAGCCGGACGAGCCTCAATCAGCCCCAGCATTTT CASRTSLNQPQHF
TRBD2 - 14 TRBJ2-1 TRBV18 TGTGCCAGCTCACCTACTAGCGGGGACAATGAGCAGTTCTTC CASSPTSGDNEQFF
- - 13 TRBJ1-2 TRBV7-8 TGTGCCAGCAGCTTAGGAGGGGACTATGGCTACACCTTC CASSLGGDYGYTF
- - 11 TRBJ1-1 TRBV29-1 TGCAGCGTTGATTTTGGGACTGAAGCTTTCTTT CSVDFGTEAFF
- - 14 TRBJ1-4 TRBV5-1 TGCGCCAGCAGCCGGGACGGGATTAATGAAAAACTGTTTTTT CASSRDGINEKLFF
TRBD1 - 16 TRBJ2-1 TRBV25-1 TGTGCCAGCAGTGATCGACAGGGGTATCTGGTGTATGAGCAGTTCTTC CASSDRQGYLVYEQFF
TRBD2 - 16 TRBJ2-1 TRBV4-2 TGTGCCAGCAGTTATGAGCGGGGGGGCCGATACAATGAGCAGTTCTTC CASSYERGGRYNEQFF
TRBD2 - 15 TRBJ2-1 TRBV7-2 TGTGCCAGCAGACGTAGCGGGGGTCCCTACAATGAGCAGTTCTTC CASRRSGGPYNEQFF
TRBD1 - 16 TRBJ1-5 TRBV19 TGTGCCAGTAGGGGGGACAGGGGGCCGGTGGAGCAGCCCCAGCATTTT CASRGDRGPVEQPQHF
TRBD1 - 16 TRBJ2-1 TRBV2 TGTGCCAGCAGCCGTACACAGGGGGCGGTGGGGAATGAGCAGTTCTTC CASSRTQGAVGNEQFF
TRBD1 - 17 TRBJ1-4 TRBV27 TGTGCCAGCAAGACTATCAGGGGGCGGGGTGTTAATGAAAAACTGTTTTTT CASKTIRGRGVNEKLFF
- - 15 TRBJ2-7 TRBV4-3 TGCGCCAGCAGCCTAGACTCTATAGGGTCCTACGAGCAGTACTTC CASSLDSIGSYEQYF
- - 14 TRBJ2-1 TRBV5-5 TGTGCCAGCAGCTTGTTTAAGCGCGACAATGAGCAGTTCTTC CASSLFKRDNEQFF
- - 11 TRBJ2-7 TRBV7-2 TGTGCCAGCAGCCTATACTACGAGCAGTACTTC CASSLYYEQYF
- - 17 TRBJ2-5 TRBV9 TGTGCCAGCAGCGTAGACCCAACAGGGACCGCCGCGAGGGCCCAGTACTTC CASSVDPTGTAARAQYF
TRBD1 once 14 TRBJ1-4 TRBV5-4 TGTGCCAGCAGCCCTGGGACAGGGGATGAAAAACTGTTTTTT CASSPGTGDEKLFF
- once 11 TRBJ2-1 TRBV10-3 TGTGCCATCAGAGTCGGGGAGGAGCAGTTCTTC CAIRVGEEQFF
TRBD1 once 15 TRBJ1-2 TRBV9 TGTGCCAGCAGCCCCAGGACAGGGGCGGACTATGGCTACACCTTC CASSPRTGADYGYTF
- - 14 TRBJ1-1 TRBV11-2 TGTGCCAGCAGCCACGGACGGACTAACACTGAAGCTTTCTTT CASSHGRTNTEAFF
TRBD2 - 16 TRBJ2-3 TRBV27 TGTGCCAGCAGTCCCCGGAACCGGGGGGGCCACGATACGCAGTATTTT CASSPRNRGGHDTQYF
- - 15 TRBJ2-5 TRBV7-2 TGTGCCAGCAGCCCCCGTGCGGACAGTATCGAGACCCAGTACTTC CASSPRADSIETQYF
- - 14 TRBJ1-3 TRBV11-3 TGTGCCAGCAGCCCAACCCCGTCTGGAAACACCATATATTTT CASSPTPSGNTIYF
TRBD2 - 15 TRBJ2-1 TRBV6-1 TGTGCCAGCAGTGCCGGGACTAGCGGTCCCAATGAGCAGTTCTTC CASSAGTSGPNEQFF
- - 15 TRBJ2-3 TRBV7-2 TGTGCCAGCAGCTTAGATACGGTCGGCACAGATACGCAGTATTTT CASSLDTVGTDTQYF
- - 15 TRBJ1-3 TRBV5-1 TGCGCCAGCAGCTTGTCGCCGACCCCGGGAAACACCATATATTTT CASSLSPTPGNTIYF
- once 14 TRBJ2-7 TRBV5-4 TGTGCCAGCAGCTTGGTGCCAGCCGCGTACGAGCAGTACTTC CASSLVPAAYEQYF
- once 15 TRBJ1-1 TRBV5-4 TGTGCCAGCAGCTTGGATCGCGGGAGGAACACTGAAGCTTTCTTT CASSLDRGRNTEAFF
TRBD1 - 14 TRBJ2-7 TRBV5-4 TGTGCCAGCAGCTTCCAGGACAGGGTCTACGAGCAGTACTTC CASSFQDRVYEQYF
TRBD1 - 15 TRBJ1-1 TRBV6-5 TGTGCCAGCAGTTATTCCCTCGAGCCGGGACAGGGAGCTTTCTTT CASSYSLEPGQGAFF
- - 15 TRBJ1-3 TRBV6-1 TGTGCCAGCAGTGAAGCGGGAGGGTCAGGAAACACCATATATTTT CASSEAGGSGNTIYF
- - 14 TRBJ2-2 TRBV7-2 TGTGCCAGCAGCGCCGAGGGGATGGGCAGGGAGCTGTTTTTT CASSAEGMGRELFF
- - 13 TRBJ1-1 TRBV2 TGTGCCAGCAGTGAACAGGGACTCGGAGAAGCTTTCTTT CASSEQGLGEAFF
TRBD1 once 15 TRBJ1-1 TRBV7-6 TGTGCCAGCAGCTCGGGACAGGGTGCGAACACTGAAGCTTTCTTT CASSSGQGANTEAFF